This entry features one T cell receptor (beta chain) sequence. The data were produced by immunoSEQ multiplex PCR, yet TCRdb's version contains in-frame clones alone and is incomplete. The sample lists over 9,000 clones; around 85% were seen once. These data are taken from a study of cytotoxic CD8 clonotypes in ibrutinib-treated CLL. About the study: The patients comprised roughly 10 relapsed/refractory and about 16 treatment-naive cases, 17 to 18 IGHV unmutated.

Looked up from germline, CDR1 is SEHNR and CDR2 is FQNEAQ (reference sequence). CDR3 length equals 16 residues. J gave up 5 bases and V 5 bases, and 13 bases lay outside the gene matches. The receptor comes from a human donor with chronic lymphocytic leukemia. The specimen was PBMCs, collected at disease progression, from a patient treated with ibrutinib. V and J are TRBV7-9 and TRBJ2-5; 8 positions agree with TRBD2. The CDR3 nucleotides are TGTGCCAGCAGCCCAACTAGCGGCATTGATTATGAGACCCAGTACTTC. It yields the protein CASSPTSGIDYETQYF.